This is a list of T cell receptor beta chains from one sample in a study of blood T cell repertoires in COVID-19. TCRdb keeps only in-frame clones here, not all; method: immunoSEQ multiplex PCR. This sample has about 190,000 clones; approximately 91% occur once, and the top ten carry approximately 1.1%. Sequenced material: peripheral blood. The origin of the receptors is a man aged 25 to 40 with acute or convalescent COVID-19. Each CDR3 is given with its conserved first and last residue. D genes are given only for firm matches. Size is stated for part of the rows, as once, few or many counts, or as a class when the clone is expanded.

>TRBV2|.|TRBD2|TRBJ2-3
CASMMDSGSKHRYF
TGTGCCAGCATGATGGATAGCGGGAGTAAACATCGGTATTTT
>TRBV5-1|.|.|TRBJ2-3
CASSQADTQYF
TGCGCCAGCAGCCAGGCCGATACGCAGTATTTT
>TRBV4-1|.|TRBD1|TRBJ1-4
CASSQLGQGYEKLFF
TGCGCCAGCAGCCAATTGGGACAGGGGTATGAAAAACTGTTTTTT
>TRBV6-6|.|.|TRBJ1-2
CASEGDENYGYTF
TGTGCCAGCGAGGGGGACGAGAACTATGGCTACACCTTC
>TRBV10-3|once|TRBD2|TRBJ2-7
CASGRPGTRIPEQYF
TGTGCCAGCGGCCGCCCCGGGACTAGAATACCGGAGCAGTACTTC
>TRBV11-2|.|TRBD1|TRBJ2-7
CASGKTGDFPYEQYF
TGTGCCAGCGGAAAGACAGGGGACTTTCCTTACGAGCAGTACTTC
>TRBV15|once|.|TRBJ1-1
CATSRDRRSAMRAFF
TGTGCCACCAGCAGAGATCGGAGGTCCGCCATGAGAGCTTTCTTT
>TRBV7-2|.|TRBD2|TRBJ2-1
CASSLASSGGAKISEQFF
TGTGCCAGCAGCTTAGCTTCTAGCGGGGGGGCTAAGATCAGTGAGCAGTTCTTC
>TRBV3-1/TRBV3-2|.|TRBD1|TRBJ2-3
CASSAQGPFDTQYF
TGTGCCAGCAGCGCACAGGGGCCTTTCGATACGCAGTATTTT
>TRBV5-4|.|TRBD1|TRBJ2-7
CASSRSGQGWYEQYF
TGTGCCAGCAGCAGATCGGGACAGGGTTGGTACGAGCAGTACTTC